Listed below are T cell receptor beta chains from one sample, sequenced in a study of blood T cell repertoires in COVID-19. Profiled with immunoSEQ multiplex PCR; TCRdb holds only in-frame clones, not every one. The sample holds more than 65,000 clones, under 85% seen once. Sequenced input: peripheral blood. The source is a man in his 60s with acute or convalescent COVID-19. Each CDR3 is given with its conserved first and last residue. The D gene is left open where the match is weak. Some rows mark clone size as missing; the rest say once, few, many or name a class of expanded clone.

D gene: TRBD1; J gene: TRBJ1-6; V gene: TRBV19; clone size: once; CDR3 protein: CASSTDRGRNSPLHF; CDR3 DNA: TGTGCCAGTAGTACGGACAGGGGGCGGAATTCACCCCTCCACTTT
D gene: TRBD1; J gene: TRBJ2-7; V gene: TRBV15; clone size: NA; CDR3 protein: CATSRSQGAYEQYF; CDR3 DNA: TGTGCCACCAGCAGAAGCCAGGGGGCCTACGAGCAGTACTTC
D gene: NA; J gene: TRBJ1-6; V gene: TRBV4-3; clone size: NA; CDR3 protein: CASSQGRLGRADSPLHF; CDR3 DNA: TGCGCCAGCAGCCAGGGTCGACTAGGACGGGCGGATTCACCCCTCCACTTT
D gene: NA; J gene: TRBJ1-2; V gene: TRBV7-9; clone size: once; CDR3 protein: CASSDRWESGYTF; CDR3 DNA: TGTGCCAGCAGCGATCGTTGGGAGTCTGGCTACACCTTC
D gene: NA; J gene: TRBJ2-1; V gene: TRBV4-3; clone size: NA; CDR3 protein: CASISIRVYNEQFF; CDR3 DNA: TGCGCCAGCATCTCAATCAGGGTATACAATGAGCAGTTCTTC
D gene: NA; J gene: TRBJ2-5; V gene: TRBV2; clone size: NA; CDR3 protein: CASSVGGTEETQYF; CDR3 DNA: TGTGCCAGCAGTGTAGGGGGTACGGAAGAGACCCAGTACTTC
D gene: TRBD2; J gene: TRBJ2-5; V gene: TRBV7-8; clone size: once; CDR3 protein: CASSLTVGGGAVETQYF; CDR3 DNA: TGTGCCAGCAGCTTAACGGTGGGCGGGGGGGCCGTCGAGACCCAGTACTTC
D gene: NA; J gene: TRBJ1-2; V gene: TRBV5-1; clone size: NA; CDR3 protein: CASSFAGDNYGYTF; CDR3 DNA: TGCGCCAGCAGCTTTGCAGGGGACAACTATGGCTACACCTTC
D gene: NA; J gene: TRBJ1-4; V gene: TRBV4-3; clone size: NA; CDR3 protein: CASSQDPGGRGRKLFF; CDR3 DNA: TGCGCCAGCAGCCAAGATCCGGGGGGACGGGGGAGGAAACTGTTTTTT
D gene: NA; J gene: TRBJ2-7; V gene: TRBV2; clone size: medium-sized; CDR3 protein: CASSYTESYEQYF; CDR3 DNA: TGTGCCAGCAGTTACACAGAATCCTACGAGCAGTACTTC
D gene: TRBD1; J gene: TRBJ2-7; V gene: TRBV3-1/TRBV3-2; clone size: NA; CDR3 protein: CASSPTGGTYEQYF; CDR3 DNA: TGTGCCAGCAGCCCGACAGGGGGTACCTACGAGCAGTACTTC
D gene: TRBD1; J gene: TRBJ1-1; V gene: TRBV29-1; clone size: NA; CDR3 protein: CSVLTGIGSEAFF; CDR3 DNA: TGCAGCGTGCTGACAGGGATCGGTTCTGAAGCTTTCTTT
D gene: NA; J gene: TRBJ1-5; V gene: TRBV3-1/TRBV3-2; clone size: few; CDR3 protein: CASSQGLNQPQHF; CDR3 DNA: TGTGCCAGCAGCCAAGGACTTAATCAGCCCCAGCATTTT
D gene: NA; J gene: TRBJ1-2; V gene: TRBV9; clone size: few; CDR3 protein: CASSFEGHGYTF; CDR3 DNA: TGTGCCAGCAGCTTTGAGGGTCATGGCTACACCTTC
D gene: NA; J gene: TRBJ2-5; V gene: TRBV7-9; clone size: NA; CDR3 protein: CASGPFGSQYF; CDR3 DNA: TGTGCCAGCGGACCGTTCGGGAGCCAGTACTTC
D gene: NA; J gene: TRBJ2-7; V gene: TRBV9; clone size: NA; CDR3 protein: CASSSQGGSEQYF; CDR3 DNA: TGTGCCAGCAGCTCGCAGGGGGGTTCCGAGCAGTACTTC
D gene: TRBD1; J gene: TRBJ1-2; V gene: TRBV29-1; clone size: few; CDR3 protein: CSVGGPTGVDGYTF; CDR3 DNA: TGCAGCGTGGGGGGACCTACAGGGGTAGATGGCTACACCTTC
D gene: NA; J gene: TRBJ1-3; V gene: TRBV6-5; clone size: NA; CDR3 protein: CASSYRLTPGNTIYF; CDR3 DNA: TGTGCCAGCAGTTACAGACTCACACCTGGAAACACCATATATTTT
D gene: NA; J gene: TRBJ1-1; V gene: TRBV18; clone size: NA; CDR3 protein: CASSPQGRLTDTEAFF; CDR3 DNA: TGTGCCAGCTCACCACAGGGGCGTCTAACGGACACTGAAGCTTTCTTT
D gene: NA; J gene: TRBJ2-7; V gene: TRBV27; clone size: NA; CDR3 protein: CASSFIAGGEQYF; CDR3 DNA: TGTGCCAGCAGCTTTATAGCCGGGGGAGAGCAGTACTTC
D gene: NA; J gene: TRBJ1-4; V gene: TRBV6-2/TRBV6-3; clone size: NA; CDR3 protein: CASSSRQFNEKLFF; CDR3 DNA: TGTGCCAGCAGTTCCCGACAGTTTAATGAAAAACTGTTTTTT
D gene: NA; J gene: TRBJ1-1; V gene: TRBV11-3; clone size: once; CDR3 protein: CASSLRRGTEAFF; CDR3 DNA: TGTGCCAGCAGCTTACGACGGGGCACTGAAGCTTTCTTT
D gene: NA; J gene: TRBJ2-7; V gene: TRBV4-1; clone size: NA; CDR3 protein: CASSQVILSYEQYF; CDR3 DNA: TGCGCCAGCAGCCAAGTTATCTTATCCTACGAGCAGTACTTC
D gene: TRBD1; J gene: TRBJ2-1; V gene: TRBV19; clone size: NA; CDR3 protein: CASSQFRDRAYNEQFF; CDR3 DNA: TGTGCCAGTAGTCAGTTCCGGGACAGGGCCTACAATGAGCAGTTCTTC
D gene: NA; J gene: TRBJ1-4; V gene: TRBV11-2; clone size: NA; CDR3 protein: CASSPVDGTNEKLFF; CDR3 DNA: TGTGCCAGCAGCCCGGTTGACGGGACTAATGAAAAACTGTTTTTT
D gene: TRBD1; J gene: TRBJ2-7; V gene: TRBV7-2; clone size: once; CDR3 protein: CASSSNSGQVYEQYF; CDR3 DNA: TGTGCCAGCAGCTCTAACTCGGGACAGGTATACGAGCAGTACTTC
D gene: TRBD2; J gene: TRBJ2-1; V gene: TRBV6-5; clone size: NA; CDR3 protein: CASSRLAGGGDEQFF; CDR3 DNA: TGTGCCAGCAGCCGACTAGCGGGGGGTGGAGATGAGCAGTTCTTC